The 2 T cell receptor beta chains below were found in one sample sequenced in a study of T-cell memory formation after mild COVID-19. MiXCR was run by TCRdb on the 5' RACE reads, yielding one entry per CDR3 protein. This sample has about 270,000 distinct CDR3 sequences, with around 17% found just once. The sample was PBMCs or a T cell subset sorted from them (not recorded which). The receptors come from a man between 18 and 35 years old who had mild COVID-19 (a few samples of this study predate the infection). Cell type and time point are not known.

The chain couples TRBV10-3 to TRBJ2-3; perhaps TRBD2 as D (6 bases). With 11 bases removed from V and 2 bases from J, the gap between germline ends came to 11 bases. Germline CDR1 ENHRY, CDR2 SYGVKD. The CDR3 consists of 12 residues. The CDR3 region has the DNA TGTGCCGTCCGGGACTCCACAGATACGCAGTATTTT. Amino acid sequence: CAVRDSTDTQYF.

This clonotype occurred a few times. V usage is TRBV9 and J usage is TRBJ2-1; tentatively, D is TRBD1 (5 bases). Germline assignment: CDR1 SGDLS and CDR2 YYNGEE. The CDR3 length is 13 residues. The V gene lost 1 base and the J gene lost 6 bases, with 8 bases spanning the gap. DNA of the CDR3: TGTGCCAGCAGCGTACCAAGGGGCAATGAGCAGTTCTTC. Encoded protein: CASSVPRGNEQFF. Full variable domain (missing parts from reference TRBV9 and TRBJ2-1): DSGVTQTPKHLITATGQRVTLRCSPRSGDLSVYWYQQSLDQGLQFLIQYYNGEERAKGNILERFSAQQFPDLHSELNLSSLELGDSALYFCASSVPRGNEQFFGPGTRLTVL.